This T cell receptor (beta chain) was identified during a study of blood T cell repertoires in COVID-19. Overall study context: Whether acute or convalescent, the COVID-19 samples came from the United States, Italy and Spain. From T cells, B-cell-depleted T cells, or PBMCs came the material, which was cDNA or gDNA.

Germline assignment: CDR1 SGHAT and CDR2 FQNNGV. V dropped 4 bases and J dropped 7; count of bases not matched to a gene: 8. This CDR3 has 15 residues. In the study's own analysis: Reference gene primer amplification in the assay estimated nucleated cell counts. Generated by immunoSEQ multiplex PCR, the TCRdb table keeps only in-frame clones and is missing some. The V and J calls and the clone size are those of that table, but D and trimming were determined from the DNA. The repertoire holds fewer than 250,000 clones, with roughly 85% as singletons. This clone was observed many times. The sequence derives from a woman between 40 and 50 years old with active or convalescent COVID-19. This chain connects TRBV11-2 to TRBJ2-1, with 9 positions matching TRBD2. Sequencing was carried out using peripheral blood. This chain's CDR3 is CASSSLAGALNEQFF. CDR3 nucleotides: TGTGCCAGCAGCTCCTTAGCGGGAGCCCTTAATGAGCAGTTCTTC.